This record covers a single T cell receptor beta chain. The antigen is undetermined. This sample was taken from a study of cytomegalovirus exposure and HLA in healthy donors. Healthy bone marrow donors made up the donor group. General study points: Trimming of TCR beta V- and J-genes showed a link, identified in a later analysis, to a missense DCLRE1C variant. An analysis that came later showed most CMV-associated TCR beta chains appearing HLA-restricted. Specific recognition of CMV antigens was confirmed in vitro for a few chains (all CMV-associated).

This CDR3 comprises 15 residues. V was pared by 7 bases and J by 2 bases, with 4 bases of the junction left unmatched. In germline, CDR1 is WNHNN, CDR2 SYGVQD (reference sequence). This PCR relied on a set of 60 Vbeta primers and 13 Jbeta primers. Produced via immunoSEQ multiplex PCR; TCRdb's table is partial and in-frame only. The sample shows 150,000 to 200,000 clones, about four fifths of them seen only once. The TCR was taken from a male donor in good health and CMV-seropositive. The specimen was PBMCs. The J gene is TRBJ2-6, the V gene TRBV10-1; 8 bases match TRBD1. The CDR3 DNA follows: TGCGCCAGCAACAGGGGGAATGCTGGGGCCAACGTCCTGACTTTC. It is translated as CASNRGNAGANVLTF.